The 29 T cell receptor beta chains listed next were all sequenced from one sample in a study of OX40 agonist ivuxolimab in advanced cancers. Measured with immunoSEQ multiplex PCR; TCRdb has only the in-frame clones, and not every one. Of about 110,000 clones in the sample, around 90% were seen once. The sequenced sample was CD4+ or CD8+ T cells sorted from blood, obtained in a trial of the OX40 agonist ivuxolimab. Source of these receptors: an adult with an advanced solid tumor such as melanoma, head and neck, liver or kidney cancer.

V usage is TRBV25-1 and J usage is TRBJ1-1; a possible D gene is TRBD1 (5 bases). The V end was cut by 6 bases, the J end by 6 bases, with 14 bases between. This CDR3 is 13 amino acids long. Germline CDR1 MGHDK, CDR2 SYGVNS. CDR3 residues: CASSETGYAEAFF. As DNA, the CDR3 is TGTGCCAGCAGCGAAACAGGTTACGCTGAAGCTTTCTTT.

J is TRBJ1-2 and V is TRBV28; no reliable D call. This CDR3 has 13 amino acids. The germline V gene encodes CDR1 MDHEN and CDR2 SYDVKM. V was cut by 3 bases and J by 3 bases, with 8 bases left in between. CDR3: CASSLGVYYGYTF. CDR3 DNA: TGTGCCAGCAGTTTGGGAGTATACTATGGCTACACCTTC.

A single count supports this clone. The V call is TRBV6-5, the J call TRBJ1-5; unclear D gene. Germline V gene data show CDR1 as MNHEY and CDR2 as SVGAGI. The CDR3 totals 12 residues. V was cut by 6 bases and J by 10 bases, with 13 bases left in between. As DNA, the CDR3 is TGTGCCAGCAGCCATGGGATGGAACCCCAGCATTTT. It yields the protein CASSHGMEPQHF.

The rearrangement links TRBV20-1 to TRBJ1-1, with D unresolved. The CDR3 sequence is 11 residues long. The germline V gene encodes CDR1 DFQATT and CDR2 SNEGSKA (reference sequence). Trimming stripped 3 bases from V and 8 bases from J, with 10 bases between. This CDR3 is CSASLAREAFF. CDR3 nucleotides: TGCAGTGCTAGTTTGGCCAGAGAAGCTTTCTTT.

CDR3 DNA: TGTGCCAGCTCACCACGGTCGAAACTCGTTAACTATGGCTACACCTTC. It is translated as CASSPRSKLVNYGYTF. The J gene is TRBJ1-2, the V gene TRBV18, with D unclear. Trimming took 1 base from V and 1 from J, leaving 13 bases between them. There are 16 residues in the CDR3. Germline values: CDR1 KGHSH, CDR2 LQKENI. The full variable domain, rest sourced from reference TRBV18 and TRBJ1-2, is NAGVMQNPRHLVRRRGQEARLRCSPMKGHSHVYWYRQLPEEGLKFMVYLQKENIIDESGMPKERFSAEFPKEGPSILRIQQVVRGDSAAYFCASSPRSKLVNYGYTFGSGTRLTVV.

The CDR3 reads CASSQDRGAFF. CDR3 DNA sequence: TGCGCCAGCAGCCAGGACAGGGGGGCTTTCTTT. This chain joins TRBV4-1 and TRBJ1-1; 10 positions agree with TRBD1. This CDR3 has 11 amino acids. V gave up 3 bases and J gave up 11 bases; unmatched junction bases: 0. Germline V gives CDR1 MGHRA, CDR2 YSYEKL.

The genes are TRBV19 and TRBJ2-7; 10 positions agree with TRBD2. The CDR3 sequence is 17 residues long. V lost 2 bases to trimming and J lost 3 bases; unmatched junction nucleotides: 10. Germline V lookup: CDR1 LNHDA, CDR2 SQIVND (reference sequence). CDR3 in amino acids: CASSIRASGSKIYEQYF. Here the CDR3 DNA reads TGTGCCAGTAGTATAAGGGCTAGCGGGAGTAAAATCTACGAGCAGTACTTC.

The rearrangement uses TRBV18 and TRBJ1-4; 7 nucleotides match TRBD1. J gave up 6 bases and V 6 bases, and 4 bases lay outside the gene matches. The germline CDR1 and CDR2 sequences are KGHSH and LQKENI. This CDR3 is built from 13 residues. CDR3 sequence reads: CASSPTGDEKLFF. The CDR3 DNA is TGTGCCAGCTCGCCCACAGGGGATGAAAAACTGTTTTTT.

The table lists this clone with a few counts. This rearrangement joins TRBV2 to TRBJ1-6; D remains unclear. V lost 2 bases and J lost 7, with 9 bases in between. The CDR3 contains 14 residues. Germline-derived CDR1 and CDR2 are SNHLY and FYNNEI. In DNA form, the CDR3 reads TGTGCCAGCAGTGAACGGCAGGCGAATTCACCCCTCCACTTT. It is translated as CASSERQANSPLHF.

This clone was picked up one time. This chain links TRBV5-1 with TRBJ2-1, with 7 bases lining up with TRBD2. CDR1 is SGHRS, CDR2 YFSETQ, per germline. CDR3 length: 15 residues. J was trimmed by 3 bases and V by 2 bases; bases with no gene match: 5. CDR3 coding DNA: TGCGCCAGCAGCTTCGTGGCTAGCGGCTACAATGAGCAGTTCTTC. Translated: CASSFVASGYNEQFF.

The chain uses TRBV5-4 and TRBJ2-7, with 8 bases matching TRBD1. J was trimmed by 3 bases and V by 6 bases; bases with no gene match: 11. CDR1 SGHNT and CDR2 YYREEE come from the germline V gene (reference sequence). The CDR3 loop spans 15 amino acids. The CDR3 loop is CASTQGSGQGYEQYF. The CDR3 DNA reads as TGTGCCAGCACCCAGGGGTCCGGACAGGGCTACGAGCAGTACTTC.

The chain uses TRBV9 and TRBJ2-2, with D maybe TRBD1 (6 bases). The V and J ends lost 2 bases and 6 bases respectively, with 11 bases between them. Germline V lookup: CDR1 SGDLS, CDR2 YYNGEE. The CDR3 covers 14 residues. CDR3 DNA: TGTGCCAGCAGCGTTCTACAGGGTTCCGGGGAGCTGTTTTTT. Amino acid sequence: CASSVLQGSGELFF.

The chain recombines TRBV5-1 with TRBJ1-2; D gene ambiguous. Germline lookup yields CDR1 SGHRS and CDR2 YFSETQ. This CDR3 is built from 13 residues. Trimming took 2 bases from V and 4 from J, leaving 9 bases between them. The CDR3 protein is CASSFDWSYGYTF. CDR3 DNA: TGCGCCAGCAGCTTCGATTGGTCCTATGGCTACACCTTC. Full variable domain (rest looked up from reference TRBV5-1 and TRBJ1-2): KAGVTQTPRYLIKTRGQQVTLSCSPISGHRSVSWYQQTPGQGLQFLFEYFSETQRNKGNFPGRFSGRQFSNSRSEMNVSTLELGDSALYLCASSFDWSYGYTFGSGTRLTVV.

The rearrangement uses TRBV5-1 and TRBJ2-7; 10 bases line up with TRBD2. The CDR3 contains 15 residues. J lost 4 bases, V lost 4 bases, and 8 bases had no gene match. The germline gives CDR1 SGHRS, CDR2 YFSETQ. CDR3 DNA sequence: TGCGCCAGCAGCACAGGACTAGCGGTCCTATACGAGCAGTACTTC. Translating gives CASSTGLAVLYEQYF.

Of note for this clone: Other DNA sequences from this sample encode an identical CDR3 as well. V is TRBV18 and J is TRBJ2-3; no firm D call. The CDR3 spans 13 residues. Germline CDR1 is KGHSH and CDR2 is LQKENI. The V gene lost 0 bases and the J gene lost 2 bases, with 3 bases spanning the gap. CDR3 amino acids: CASSPPNTDTQYF. In DNA, the CDR3 is TGTGCCAGCTCACCACCAAACACAGATACGCAGTATTTT.

V usage is TRBV5-4 and J usage is TRBJ2-2, with D uncertain. This CDR3 region has 12 residues. Per the germline V gene, CDR1 is SGHNT and CDR2 is YYREEE (reference sequence). Deletions cut 1 base from V and 4 bases from J, with 2 bases between. The CDR3 protein is CASSLTTGELFF. CDR3 nucleotides: TGTGCCAGCAGCTTGACCACCGGGGAGCTGTTTTTT.

This clone has just one count. The sample contains more than one DNA sequence encoding this CDR3. The chain links TRBV30 to TRBJ2-1, with D tentatively TRBD2 (6 bases). The CDR3 contains 13 residues. With 4 bases removed from V and 0 bases from J, the gap between germline ends came to 7 bases. CDR1 is GTSNPN, CDR2 SVGIG, per germline (reference sequence). CDR3 sequence reads: CAWTGDSYNEQFF. Here the CDR3 DNA reads TGTGCCTGGACGGGGGACTCCTACAATGAGCAGTTCTTC.

The chain employs TRBV6-5 and TRBJ2-3; D call uncertain. Germline CDR1 is MNHEY and CDR2 is SVGAGI. The CDR3 is made up of 13 amino acids. The V gene lost 6 bases and the J gene lost 10 bases, with 17 bases spanning the gap. CDR3 sequence (DNA): TGTGCCAGCAGAGAGACATTCGATTTTCCGCAGTATTTT. This encodes CASRETFDFPQYF.

V is TRBV7-2 and J is TRBJ2-1; 8 nucleotides match TRBD2. This CDR3 is 15 amino acids long. V was pared by 1 base and J by 6 bases, with 5 bases of the junction left unmatched. Germline CDR1 and CDR2: SGHTA and FQGNSA. The CDR3: CASSLVGTSTNEQFF. DNA for the CDR3: TGTGCCAGCAGCTTAGTCGGGACTAGTACCAATGAGCAGTTCTTC.

Only one count was recorded for this clone. The chain recombines TRBV25-1 with TRBJ2-4; 10 nucleotides match TRBD1. The trim removed 4 bases at V and 6 bases at J, leaving 3 bases unmatched. CDR1 MGHDK and CDR2 SYGVNS come from the germline V gene. There are 14 residues in the CDR3. The CDR3 bases are TGTGCCAGCAGTGCGGGACAGGGGATAAACATTCAGTACTTC. Protein: CASSAGQGINIQYF. Looking up the rest from reference TRBV25-1 and TRBJ2-4 gives the full variable domain: EADIYQTPRYLVIGTGKKITLECSQTMGHDKMYWYQQDPGMELHLIHYSYGVNSTEKGDLSSESTVSRIRTEHFPLTLESARPSHTSQYLCASSAGQGINIQYFGAGTRLSVL.

In nucleotides, the CDR3 is TGTGCCAGCAAACAGGGGTTGACTGAAGCTTTCTTT. Its protein is CASKQGLTEAFF. The chain combines TRBV6-5 with TRBJ1-1; TRBD1 agrees at 7 bases. CDR1 MNHEY and CDR2 SVGAGI come from the germline V gene. This CDR3 is built from 12 residues. With 7 bases clipped from V and 5 bases from J, the junction kept 4 bases outside the gene matches.

The J gene is TRBJ2-5, the V gene TRBV14, with TRBD2 as a possible D gene (6 bases). Germline V gene sequence: CDR1 SGHDN, CDR2 FVKESK. The CDR3 totals 15 residues. The V end lost 0 bases, the J end lost 5 bases, and 13 bases lay between the germline ends. CDR3 nucleotide sequence: TGTGCCAGCAGCCAAGATCAGGCGGGGCGGGAGACCCAGTACTTC. It yields the protein CASSQDQAGRETQYF.

J is TRBJ1-1 and V is TRBV19; D gene uncertain. The V gene's germline CDR1 is LNHDA and CDR2 SQIVND (reference sequence). The CDR3 is made up of 15 amino acids. Trimming took off 5 bases at V and 0 bases at J, with 13 bases between the two ends. The CDR3 nucleotides read TGTGCCAGTAGTCCCCGAGCGGGTTTGAACACTGAAGCTTTCTTT. Amino acid sequence: CASSPRAGLNTEAFF. Full variable domain (rest looked up from reference TRBV19 and TRBJ1-1): DGGITQSPKYLFRKEGQNVTLSCEQNLNHDAMYWYRQDPGQGLRLIYYSQIVNDFQKGDIAEGYSVSREKKESFPLTVTSAQKNPTAFYLCASSPRAGLNTEAFFGQGTRLTVV.

This chain connects TRBV30 to TRBJ2-5; 7 bases map to TRBD1. CDR1 GTSNPN and CDR2 SVGIG come from the germline V gene (reference sequence). The length of the CDR3 is 14 residues. The junction had 1 base not matched to a gene; V was cut back by 0 bases and J by 0 bases. The CDR3, as DNA: TGTGCCTGGAGTGTCAGGGGGAACCAAGAGACCCAGTACTTC. As protein: CAWSVRGNQETQYF.

The gene calls are TRBV11-3 and TRBJ2-5; D remains unclear. The germline CDR1 and CDR2 sequences are SGHNT and YENEEA. V shed 5 bases and J shed 0 bases, with 4 bases lying between them. The CDR3 extends over 12 amino acids. The CDR3 is CASSPNQETQYF. CDR3 DNA sequence: TGTGCCAGCAGCCCGAACCAAGAGACCCAGTACTTC.

This rearrangement joins TRBV11-2 to TRBJ2-7; the match to TRBD2 covers 7 bases. Trimming took 5 bases from V and 0 from J; bases not matched to a gene: 10. The CDR3 contains 16 residues. Germline values: CDR1 SGHAT, CDR2 FQNNGV. CDR3 loop: CASSSGVGGISYEQYF. DNA of the CDR3: TGTGCCAGCAGCAGCGGGGTTGGCGGGATCTCCTACGAGCAGTACTTC.

The chain joins TRBV7-8 to TRBJ2-2, with 7 bases identical to TRBD2. Trimming cost V 4 bases and J 0 bases; bases outside gene matches: 2. Germline assignment: CDR1 SGHVS and CDR2 FQNEAQ. The CDR3 spans 15 residues. The CDR3 DNA sequence: TGTGCCAGCAGCTACACTAGCGCGAACACCGGGGAGCTGTTTTTT. Protein product: CASSYTSANTGELFF.

The chain couples TRBV18 to TRBJ2-2, with D perhaps matching TRBD1 (5 bases). The length of the CDR3 is 15 residues. Germline-derived CDR1 and CDR2 are KGHSH and LQKENI. V gave up 2 bases and J gave up 5 bases, with 12 bases separating them. This chain's CDR3 is CASSPEQGWTGELFF. For the CDR3, the DNA is TGTGCCAGCTCACCAGAGCAGGGTTGGACCGGGGAGCTGTTTTTT. Together with reference TRBV18 and TRBJ2-2, the CDR3 gives the full variable domain: NAGVMQNPRHLVRRRGQEARLRCSPMKGHSHVYWYRQLPEEGLKFMVYLQKENIIDESGMPKERFSAEFPKEGPSILRIQQVVRGDSAAYFCASSPEQGWTGELFFGEGSRLTVL.

The chain recombines TRBV19 with TRBJ2-1, with 10 bases identical to TRBD2. V shed 4 bases and J 1 base; nucleotides not matched to a gene: 7. CDR3 size: 17 residues. Germline loops: CDR1 LNHDA, CDR2 SQIVND (reference sequence). CDR3 sequence reads: CASSNRASGSSYNEQFF. The CDR3 bases are TGTGCCAGTAGTAACCGGGCTAGCGGGAGTTCCTACAATGAGCAGTTCTTC.